The 13 T cell receptor beta chains below were found in one sample sequenced in a study of cytomegalovirus exposure and HLA in healthy donors. Produced via immunoSEQ multiplex PCR; TCRdb's table is partial and in-frame only. The data hold about 140,000 clones, with approximately 82% observed a single time. Material for sequencing was PBMCs. The source of these receptors is a man aged 25-45 years in good health and CMV-seropositive.

This clone was detected many times. The rearrangement uses TRBV5-1 and TRBJ1-2, with 9 bases fitting TRBD1. The V and J ends lost 3 bases and 6 bases, in that order; junction bases with no gene match: 6. The V gene's germline CDR1 is SGHRS and CDR2 YFSETQ. The CDR3 is 14 amino acids. CDR3 in DNA: TGCGCCAGCAGCTCTAAGGGACAGGGTGATGGCTACACCTTC. Protein product: CASSSKGQGDGYTF.

This clone came up once. This chain connects TRBV27 to TRBJ1-1; D is possibly TRBD1 (5 bases). V shed 2 bases and J shed 3 bases, with 10 bases lying between them. The germline gives CDR1 MNHEY, CDR2 SMNVEV (reference sequence). CDR3 size: 14 residues. The CDR3 sequence: CASSLMGGDTEAFF. The CDR3 DNA sequence: TGTGCCAGCAGTTTAATGGGGGGGGACACTGAAGCTTTCTTT.

The DNA for the CDR3 is TGTGCCAGCAGCCAAGCGGGACAGTACAATGAGCAGTTCTTC. Translation gives CASSQAGQYNEQFF. V usage is TRBV4-2 and J usage is TRBJ2-1; 7 bases fit TRBD1. Germline V gives CDR1 LGHNA, CDR2 YNFKEQ. After removal of 1 base from V and 4 bases from J, the junction contained 1 base not matched to a gene. The CDR3 covers 14 residues.

This rearrangement joins TRBV7-2 to TRBJ2-3; D perhaps matches TRBD1 (5 bases). The CDR3 has 15 amino acids. V lost 2 bases and J 2 bases, leaving 11 bases between the germline ends. In germline, CDR1 is SGHTA, CDR2 FQGNSA. CDR3 region: CASSLSPGFTDTQYF. The CDR3 coding sequence is TGTGCCAGCAGCTTATCCCCAGGGTTCACAGATACGCAGTATTTT.

This clone was seen only a few times. This chain joins TRBV9 and TRBJ2-7, with TRBD2 as a possible D gene (5 bases). V dropped 7 bases and J dropped 6 bases, with 20 bases sitting between them. The CDR3 sequence is 14 residues long. CDR1 is SGDLS, CDR2 YYNGEE, per germline. This chain's CDR3 is CASSSYMGAGEQYF. CDR3 DNA: TGTGCCAGCTCCAGCTATATGGGTGCGGGCGAGCAGTACTTC.

This chain links TRBV6-1 with TRBJ1-1; D perhaps matches TRBD1 (6 bases). The CDR3 loop spans 14 amino acids. In germline, CDR1 is MNHNS, CDR2 SASEGT. V gave up 6 bases and J gave up 4 bases, with 15 bases separating them. As DNA, the CDR3 is TGTGCCAGCAGACAACAGGGAGGGGGCACTGAAGCTTTCTTT. Protein: CASRQQGGGTEAFF.

The chain links TRBV27 to TRBJ2-7; D perhaps matches TRBD1 (6 bases). V was pared by 6 bases and J by 7 bases, with 19 bases between. Germline V gene data show CDR1 as MNHEY and CDR2 as SMNVEV (reference sequence). This CDR3 has 14 amino acids. The CDR3, as DNA: TGTGCCAGCAGGCCCCGCGCAGGGGTCGGGGAGCAGTACTTC. It yields the protein CASRPRAGVGEQYF.

This clone was detected only a few times. The chain is built from TRBV2 and TRBJ1-1; no clear D. This CDR3 has 12 amino acids. Looked up from germline, CDR1 is SNHLY and CDR2 is FYNNEI. The V end lost 9 bases, the J end lost 0 bases, and 8 bases lay between the germline ends. DNA of the CDR3: TGTGCCAGTACCAGGATGAACACTGAAGCTTTCTTT. It specifies CASTRMNTEAFF.

The chain has TRBV5-6 and TRBJ2-3; 14 bases are shared with TRBD2. Germline CDR1 reads SGHDT; CDR2 reads YYEEEE. CDR3 size: 17 residues. The J segment lost 1 base and the V segment lost 6 bases, leaving 7 bases of the junction unmatched. The CDR3 region is CASNAGTSGRGTDTQYF. The CDR3 region has the DNA TGTGCCAGCAACGCCGGGACTAGCGGGAGAGGCACAGATACGCAGTATTTT. Based on the CDR3 plus reference TRBV5-6 and TRBJ2-3, the full variable domain is DAGVTQSPTHLIKTRGQQVTLRCSPKSGHDTVSWYQQALGQGPQFIFQYYEEEERQRGNFPDRFSGHQFPNYSSELNVNALLLGDSALYLCASNAGTSGRGTDTQYFGPGTRLTVL.

This rearrangement joins TRBV15 to TRBJ2-7; 7 bases are a match to TRBD2. The CDR3 is 15 residues long. Germline trimming cut 0 bases from V and 4 bases from J; bases unmatched to any gene: 6. The germline gives CDR1 LNHNV, CDR2 YYDKDF (reference sequence). CDR3 in DNA: TGTGCCACCAGCAGAGAGGGCGGGGGATTTTACGAGCAGTACTTC. Its protein is CATSREGGGFYEQYF.

The J gene is TRBJ1-1, the V gene TRBV13; tentatively, D is TRBD1 (6 bases). Trimming removed 6 bases at V and 2 bases at J, with 13 bases between. The CDR3 is made up of 14 amino acids. CDR1 PRHDT and CDR2 FYEKMQ come from the germline V gene (reference sequence). The DNA of the CDR3 is TGTGCCAGCAGATCCCGGACAGCTAACACTGAAGCTTTCTTT. Its protein product is CASRSRTANTEAFF.

The rearrangement joins TRBV27 to TRBJ1-1, with 7 bases matching TRBD1. The germline gives CDR1 MNHEY, CDR2 SMNVEV (reference sequence). V trimming: 2 bases; J trimming: 1 base; junction bases outside the gene matches: 4. This CDR3 is 15 amino acids long. Here the CDR3 reads CASSLGQVRNTEAFF. As DNA, the CDR3 is TGTGCCAGCAGTTTAGGACAGGTCAGGAACACTGAAGCTTTCTTT.

The genes are TRBV25-1 and TRBJ2-4, with D possibly being TRBD2 (6 bases). V lost 5 bases and J lost 1, with 15 bases in between. The germline gives CDR1 MGHDK, CDR2 SYGVNS. The CDR3 has 16 residues. CDR3 region: CASSTSGTEAKNIQYF. The CDR3 coding sequence is TGTGCCAGCAGTACCTCCGGGACTGAGGCCAAAAACATTCAGTACTTC.